This TCR beta chain was observed in a study of sequential checkpoint blockade in melanoma. Study information: Patients were randomized 1:1 to nivolumab-then-ipilimumab or ipilimumab-then-nivolumab first-line. Each arm's sequence ended with maintenance nivolumab.

Trimming left V 10 bases short and J 6 bases short, with 13 bases between. There are 12 residues in the CDR3. The germline CDR1 and CDR2 sequences are LNHDA and SQIVND (reference sequence). Profiled with immunoSEQ multiplex PCR; TCRdb holds only in-frame clones, not every one. The table lists tens of thousands of clones, about four fifths of them singletons. The treatment here: randomized to nivolumab then ipilimumab (arm A) or the reverse (arm B). Sorted cells were live CD3+CD8+, lacking CD19 and CD56, from PBMCs. The receptor was isolated from a human donor with melanoma. The starting material was CD8+ T cells sorted from blood (inferred from file names), obtained from a patient given nivolumab and ipilimumab in sequence. The chain links TRBV19 to TRBJ1-5; D not resolved. The CDR3 reads CATQLGIQPQHF. CDR3 nucleotide sequence: TGTGCCACCCAGCTAGGTATTCAGCCCCAGCATTTT. The whole variable domain, remainder taken from reference TRBV19 and TRBJ1-5, is DGGITQSPKYLFRKEGQNVTLSCEQNLNHDAMYWYRQDPGQGLRLIYYSQIVNDFQKGDIAEGYSVSREKKESFPLTVTSAQKNPTAFYLCATQLGIQPQHFGDGTRLSIL.